These T cell receptor beta chains were read from a single sample in a study of cytomegalovirus exposure and HLA in healthy donors. Sequencing was performed with immunoSEQ multiplex PCR; in TCRdb, only in-frame clones are kept and a portion is missing. The sample includes 250,000 to 400,000 clones, approximately 85% of them seen just once. The sample consisted of PBMCs. The receptors come from a man aged 30 to 39 in good health and CMV-seronegative. Each CDR3 is given with its conserved first and last residue. The order of the fields is clone size, J gene, D gene, V gene, CDR3 protein, CDR3 DNA. The D gene is left open where the match is weak. The listing skips clone size in some rows; elsewhere it reads once, few, many or a size class.

>.|TRBJ1-3|.|TRBV6-5
CASSRGIRSGNTIYF
TGTGCCAGCAGCCGGGGTATCCGCTCTGGAAACACCATATATTTT
>.|TRBJ1-1|.|TRBV7-9
CASSSPDKTEAFF
TGTGCCAGCAGCTCCCCGGACAAAACTGAAGCTTTCTTT
>.|TRBJ2-7|.|TRBV11-2
CASSLDQQGIRYEQYF
TGTGCCAGCAGCTTAGATCAACAGGGAATCCGCTACGAGCAGTACTTC
>few|TRBJ1-2|TRBD1|TRBV6-4
CASRPGQGAYGYTF
TGTGCCAGCAGACCGGGACAGGGGGCGTATGGCTACACCTTC
>.|TRBJ1-2|.|TRBV4-1
CASSQVTWNPSYGYTF
TGCGCCAGCAGCCAAGTGACATGGAACCCCAGCTATGGCTACACCTTC
>.|TRBJ1-2|.|TRBV5-4
CASSSGSSRHGYTF
TGTGCCAGCAGCTCGGGGTCCTCCCGACATGGCTACACCTTC
>.|TRBJ2-7|TRBD2|TRBV11-2
CASRLGTSATGWYF
TGTGCCAGCAGATTGGGGACTAGCGCCACGGGGTGGTACTTC
>.|TRBJ2-7|TRBD1|TRBV6-5
CASSHKTGGLYEQYF
TGTGCCAGCAGTCACAAAACAGGGGGCCTATATGAGCAGTACTTC
>.|TRBJ2-1|TRBD1|TRBV4-1
CASSPRRTGDNEQFF
TGCGCCAGCAGCCCTAGGAGGACAGGGGACAATGAGCAGTTCTTC
>.|TRBJ2-1|TRBD1|TRBV19
CASRDRANDNEQFF
TGTGCCAGTCGGGACAGGGCTAATGACAATGAGCAGTTCTTC
>once|TRBJ1-1|.|TRBV7-8
CASSLTLVTEAFF
TGTGCCAGCAGCTTAACCTTAGTTACTGAAGCTTTCTTT